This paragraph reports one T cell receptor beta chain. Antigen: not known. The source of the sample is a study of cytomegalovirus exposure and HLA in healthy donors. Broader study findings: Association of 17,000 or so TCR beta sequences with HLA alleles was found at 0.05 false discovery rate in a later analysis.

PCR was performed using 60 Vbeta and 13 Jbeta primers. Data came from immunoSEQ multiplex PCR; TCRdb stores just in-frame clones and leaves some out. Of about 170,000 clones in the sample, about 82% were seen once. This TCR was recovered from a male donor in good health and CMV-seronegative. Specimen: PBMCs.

The CDR3 sequence: CSVEDRGQGADEQFF. As DNA, the CDR3 is TGCAGCGTTGAAGATAGGGGACAGGGGGCGGATGAGCAGTTCTTC. The V gene is TRBV29-1, the J gene TRBJ2-1; 12 nucleotides agree with TRBD1. This CDR3 spans 15 amino acids. The V segment lost 0 bases and the J segment 8 bases; nucleotides outside the gene matches: 5. CDR1 is SQVTM, CDR2 ANQGSEA, per germline.